This T cell receptor beta chain came from a study of regulatory T cells in long-lasting Graves disease. General study points: When disease was persistent, TRBV28, TRBJ1-2 and TRBJ2-5 were the favored segments. With a small sample size, accuracy may have been reduced. Persistent Graves' patients possessed reduced TCR diversity relative to recently diagnosed ones.

Details on this clonotype: Its antigen remains unknown.

Arm-PCR of CDR3 regions with iRepertoire HTBI primers generated TCR beta libraries. MiXCR, applied by TCRdb to the multiplex PCR reads, yields one record per CDR3 protein. The repertoire holds hundreds of thousands of distinct CDR3 sequences, with 20% to 25% as singletons. Time point of the sample: persistent/refractory GD, antithyroid drugs over 5 years with positive TRAb. RNA extracted from PBMCs served as the sequencing template. Patients were from an endocrinology department in Xi'an, China. The CDR3 has 15 amino acids. V was clipped by 5 bases and J by 3 bases; unmatched bases: 5. CDR1 is SGHAT, CDR2 FQNNGV, per germline.

Sample: peripheral blood mononuclear cells (PBMCs), taken when the disease was refractory, from a patient treated with antithyroid drugs. This sequence was found in a female donor with Graves disease. This chain uses TRBV11-2 with TRBJ2-7; 12 nucleotides align to TRBD1. DNA of the CDR3: TGTGCCAGCAGCGGGGGGACAGGGGGCCTCTACGAGCAGTACTTC. Its translation: CASSGGTGGLYEQYF.